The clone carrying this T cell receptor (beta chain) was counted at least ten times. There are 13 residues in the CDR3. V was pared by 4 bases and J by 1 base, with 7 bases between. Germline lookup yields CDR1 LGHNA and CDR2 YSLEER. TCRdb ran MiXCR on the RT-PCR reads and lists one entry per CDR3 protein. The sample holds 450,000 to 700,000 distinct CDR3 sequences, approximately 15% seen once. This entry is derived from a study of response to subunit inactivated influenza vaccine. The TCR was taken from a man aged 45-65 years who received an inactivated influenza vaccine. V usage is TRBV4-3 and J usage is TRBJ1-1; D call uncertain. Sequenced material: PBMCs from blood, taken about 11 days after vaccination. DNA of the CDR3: TGCGCCAGCAGCCTCCGAACGAACACTGAAGCTTTCTTT. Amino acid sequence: CASSLRTNTEAFF.